This T cell receptor beta chain was sequenced in a study of T-cell reconstitution after alpha-beta-depleted transplantation in children. Broader study findings: Most T-cell counts and diversity one year after the transplant came from T cells that were newly produced. Reports say that about two months after transplant, the alpha-beta T cells came out of several hundred graft clones that had expanded.

Germline V gene data show CDR1 as SEHNR and CDR2 as FQNEAQ (reference sequence). This CDR3 is built from 17 residues. The J segment lost 8 bases and the V segment lost 5 bases, leaving 13 bases of the junction unmatched. This sample's TCRbeta library carried unique molecular identifier barcodes. TCRdb used MiXCR to reprocess the PCR reads, holding one entry per CDR3 protein. This repertoire shows 600,000 to 800,000 distinct CDR3 sequences, roughly 13% found once; its top ten account for about 0.77%. A few counts support this clonotype. Antigen specificity is unknown. Material: PBMCs, obtained before TCRalphabeta/CD19-depleted stem cell transplant. This receptor was obtained from a girl aged 2 to 10 with congenital amegakaryocytic thrombocytopenia, due to receive a stem cell transplant. This chain joins TRBV7-9 and TRBJ2-1; 12 bases are shared with TRBD2. The CDR3 DNA reads TGTGCCAGCAGCCCTACCGGACTAGCGGGAATCAGCGATGAGCAGTTCTTC. Translated, it gives CASSPTGLAGISDEQFF. Complete variable domain (other parts from reference TRBV7-9 and TRBJ2-1): DTGVSQNPRHKITKRGQNVTFRCDPISEHNRLYWYRQTLGQGPEFLTYFQNEAQLEKSRLLSDRFSAERPKGSFSTLEIQRTEQGDSAMYLCASSPTGLAGISDEQFFGPGTRLTVL.